Here is one T cell receptor beta chain with its context. Which antigen it targets is not known. No much larger clone is present one base from it, and per-base qualities are unavailable. This specimen belongs to a study of siplizumab effects on memory and regulatory T cells (dated by TCRdb to about 2019). A note on the overall study: The study examined how the anti-CD2 antibody siplizumab affects alloreactive T-cell subsets in allogeneic mixed lymphocyte reactions built from human PBMCs.

Sorted unstimulated T cells, along with proliferating T cells recovered from mixed lymphocyte reactions, underwent TCRbeta CDR3 sequencing. Fresh whole blood from over 8 HLA-typed healthy donors was used to isolate PBMCs. The CDR3 numbers 12 residues from cysteine through phenylalanine. Only CDR3 DNA is held: 36 bases, read in frame from base 1. V is pared back by 4 bases and J by 8 bases, with 11 bases lying between the germline termini. Broader findings and caveats from the paper: Sequences below about 10^-5 frequency were poorly captured, so only a minor fraction of alloreactive clones could be mapped to unstimulated subsets. Whether proliferating Tregs from siplizumab cultures actually had suppressive function was not functionally confirmed. Among mappable alloreactive CD4+ clones, the Treg-derived fraction averaged approximately 66% with siplizumab versus around 25% in control reactions. The cumulative frequency of alloreactive sequences that could be traced back to unstimulated CD4+ memory T cells was significantly reduced by siplizumab. A naive or memory phenotype could not be assigned to roughly 75-96% of proliferating CD4+ or CD8+ clones. Greater diversity appeared to be present in unstimulated naive T cells than in memory T cells, and a substantial contribution to the alloresponse seemed to be made by naive cells.

Libraries were constructed by the immunoSEQ multiplex PCR assay. Each sample had around 100,000 TCR templates assayed by the deep sequencing platform. Genomic DNA extracted from sorted T cells was used for TCRbeta CDR3 sequencing. The paper's data handling went like this. The R programming language was used for clonal analysis of TCRbeta CDR3 data. Comparing unstimulated samples against CFSE-low samples taken after the reaction was how alloreactive CD4+ and CD8+ clones were defined. By matching sequences to the repertoires of sorted unstimulated Treg and non-Treg cells, each alloreactive CD4+ clone was assigned a regulatory or non-regulatory origin. TCRdb limited this immuneACCESS table to in-frame rearrangements with V and J called. A share of clones is missing; checked studies link under half to unresolved V genes, and the rest is unexplained. The DNA was the basis for D and trimming; V, J and clone size are from that table. The sample has some 80,000 clones on record, just under 95% of them singletons. Clones ranked in the top ten supply about 18% of the sample.

The chain employs TRBV23-1 and TRBJ1-2; the D gene cannot be resolved reliably. TRBV23-1 is annotated as an ORF whose role is uncertain. The sequence came from a human donor in good health. Sequencing was done on a sample of CD8+ T cells sorted from blood. The DNA reads as follows: TGCGCCAGCAGTCCGGTAATCCAGGGCTACACCTTC. This translates into CASSPVIQGYTF.